Each of the 24 T cell receptor beta chains below was sequenced from the same sample in a study of blood T cell repertoires in COVID-19. Clones were sequenced by immunoSEQ multiplex PCR, and TCRdb holds only the in-frame ones, with some missing. The sample yields 150,000 to 200,000 clones, 90% to 95% seen once. Specimen: peripheral blood. The receptors shown here come from a woman in her 50s with acute or convalescent COVID-19.

This chain joins TRBV5-1 and TRBJ1-1; TRBD1 aligns across 8 bases. J was trimmed by 0 bases and V by 0 bases; bases with no gene match: 7. Germline V lookup: CDR1 SGHRS, CDR2 YFSETQ. The CDR3 is 17 amino acids. CDR3 sequence reads: CASSLGQGTLMNTEAFF. The CDR3 coding sequence is TGCGCCAGCAGCTTGGGACAGGGGACCCTTATGAACACTGAAGCTTTCTTT. Supplemented by reference TRBV5-1 and TRBJ1-1, the full variable domain reads KAGVTQTPRYLIKTRGQQVTLSCSPISGHRSVSWYQQTPGQGLQFLFEYFSETQRNKGNFPGRFSGRQFSNSRSEMNVSTLELGDSALYLCASSLGQGTLMNTEAFFGQGTRLTVV.

The chain has TRBV4-1 and TRBJ1-2; no firm D call. Trimming removed 4 bases at V and 2 bases at J, with 11 bases between. The germline V gene has CDR1 MGHRA and CDR2 YSYEKL. This CDR3 comprises 14 residues. The CDR3 coding sequence is TGCGCCAGCAGCCCCTCCGTGAGAAACTATGGCTACACCTTC. The encoded protein is CASSPSVRNYGYTF.

The CDR3 DNA follows: TGTGCCAGCAGCCCTGGGACAGGGGCTGCGAACACTGAAGCTTTCTTT. Its translation: CASSPGTGAANTEAFF. This rearrangement joins TRBV16 to TRBJ1-1; 10 bases match TRBD1. The J segment lost 1 base and the V segment lost 4 bases, leaving 6 bases of the junction unmatched. The CDR3 covers 16 residues. Germline CDR1 KGHSY, CDR2 FQNENV.

The V gene is TRBV7-2, the J gene TRBJ2-1; D perhaps matches TRBD2 (6 bases). Germline loops: CDR1 SGHTA, CDR2 FQGNSA. Trimming shortened V by 2 bases and J by 5 bases, and 10 bases separated the two germline ends. This CDR3 contains 14 residues. CDR3 sequence (DNA): TGTGCCAGCAGCTTAAGCTGGGGGGACAATGAGCAGTTCTTC. Amino acids: CASSLSWGDNEQFF.

This clone was picked up one time. The CDR3 does not end in the conserved phenylalanine or tryptophan, so this is likely a read error. The limits of the CDR3 on the DNA are not certain, so only TCRdb's listed CDR3 is given. V usage is TRBV10-1 and J usage is TRBJ1-1; TRBD1, the table's D call, lacks a check against the DNA. The CDR3 region is 9 residues in length, termini included. CDR1 WNHNN and CDR2 SYGVQD come from the germline V gene (reference sequence). The CDR3 loop is CASSRQGEL.

The CDR3 sequence is CASSETPGALNEQFF. Written as DNA, the CDR3 is TGTGCCAGCAGTGAAACCCCGGGAGCCCTCAATGAGCAGTTCTTC. The rearrangement joins TRBV6-1 to TRBJ2-1, with a weak D call TRBD2 (6 bases). In germline, CDR1 is MNHNS, CDR2 SASEGT. Deletions cut 2 bases from V and 6 bases from J, with 14 bases between. The CDR3 extends over 15 amino acids.

The chain employs TRBV28 and TRBJ2-7; 10 nucleotides line up with TRBD1. V was clipped by 3 bases and J by 2 bases; unmatched bases: 4. Per the germline V gene, CDR1 is MDHEN and CDR2 is SYDVKM. CDR3 length: 15 residues. CDR3 sequence: CASSLTGGHTYEQYF. CDR3 nucleotides: TGTGCCAGCAGTTTGACAGGGGGCCATACCTACGAGCAGTACTTC.

J is TRBJ2-1 and V is TRBV2; 14 nucleotides agree with TRBD2. V was clipped by 4 bases and J by 11 bases; unmatched bases: 7. The CDR3 covers 15 residues. Germline assignment: CDR1 SNHLY and CDR2 FYNNEI. The CDR3, as DNA: TGTGCCAGCAGTGGGATGACTAGCGGGAGGGCCAAGCAGTTCTTC. It encodes CASSGMTSGRAKQFF.

The rearrangement uses TRBV27 and TRBJ1-2; 8 bases are a match to TRBD1. This CDR3 has 14 amino acids. Trimming at V came to 5 bases and at J to 5 bases, leaving 7 bases not matched to a gene. Germline V CDR1 and CDR2: MNHEY, SMNVEV (reference sequence). In DNA form, the CDR3 reads TGTGCCAGCAGTCCCCTGGACAGGGCGTATGGCTACACCTTC. Amino acids: CASSPLDRAYGYTF.

V gene TRBV15 combines with J gene TRBJ2-4; possibly TRBD2 for D (5 bases). Germline CDR1 and CDR2: LNHNV and YYDKDF (reference sequence). This CDR3 has 13 amino acids. Trimming left V 6 bases short and J 3 bases short, with 9 bases between. CDR3 in DNA: TGTGCCACCAGACGGGAAAGCAAAAACATTCAGTACTTC. This translates into CATRRESKNIQYF. Combining the CDR3 with reference TRBV15 and TRBJ2-4 gives the whole variable domain DAMVIQNPRYQVTQFGKPVTLSCSQTLNHNVMYWYQQKSSQAPKLLFHYYDKDFNNEADTPDNFQSRRPNTSFCFLDIRSPGLGDTAMYLCATRRESKNIQYFGAGTRLSVL.

J is TRBJ2-1 and V is TRBV10-1, with TRBD2 as a possible D gene (6 bases). This CDR3 region has 15 residues. Trimming left V 5 bases short and J 8 bases short, with 19 bases between. Germline CDR1 and CDR2: WNHNN and SYGVQD (reference sequence). The CDR3 coding sequence is TGCGCCAGCAGTCCCCGCGGGGTGGGGGTCGATGAGCAGTTCTTC. Its protein is CASSPRGVGVDEQFF.

The genes are TRBV6-2 or TRBV6-3 and TRBJ2-1; no clear D gene. This CDR3 contains 16 residues. The germline V gene encodes CDR1 MNHEY and CDR2 SVGEGT. V gave up 2 bases and J gave up 1 base, with 12 bases separating them. CDR3 residues: CASSYPAYVSYNEQFF. CDR3 sequence (DNA): TGTGCCAGCAGTTACCCAGCGTATGTTTCCTACAATGAGCAGTTCTTC.

CDR3 bases: TGTGCCAGCGAGGACAGTGTGAATGTGAAAAAACTGTTTTTT. Amino acids: CASEDSVNVKKLFF. The chain employs TRBV2 and TRBJ1-4; TRBD1 is a possible D gene (6 bases). CDR1 and CDR2 (germline): SNHLY, FYNNEI. Trimming removed 8 bases from V and 9 bases from J, with 19 bases in between. The CDR3 runs 14 residues.

The rearrangement links TRBV7-3 to TRBJ1-1; possibly TRBD1 for D (5 bases). Germline V gives CDR1 SGHTA, CDR2 FQGTGA. CDR3 length: 14 residues. Between the trimmed V and J ends, which lost 2 bases and 2 bases, there was a span of 9 bases. DNA of the CDR3: TGTGCCAGCAGCTTAGGGGGGAGTAACACTGAAGCTTTCTTT. Amino acid sequence: CASSLGGSNTEAFF.

The CDR3, as DNA: TGTGCCAGTACCCTCCGGGTGGGTGCTAGCACAGATACGCAGTATTTT. Protein: CASTLRVGASTDTQYF. The chain is built from TRBV19 and TRBJ2-3; D is uncertain. The CDR3 has 16 amino acids. CDR1 and CDR2 from the germline V gene are LNHDA and SQIVND (reference sequence). Trimming left V 7 bases short and J 0 bases short, with 17 bases between.

V usage is TRBV4-1 and J usage is TRBJ1-3; 7 nucleotides line up with TRBD1. The CDR3 runs to 15 residues. The germline V gene has CDR1 MGHRA and CDR2 YSYEKL. V lost 1 base, J lost 5 bases, and 5 bases stayed unmatched. DNA for the CDR3: TGCGCCAGCAGCCAAGTAGTACAGGGGCGAAACACCATATATTTT. This encodes CASSQVVQGRNTIYF.

The chain links TRBV5-6 to TRBJ2-7; D unclear. The CDR3 extends over 12 amino acids. CDR1 is SGHDT and CDR2 is YYEEEE in the germline V gene. The V and J ends lost 2 bases and 2 bases respectively, with 5 bases between them. In nucleotides, the CDR3 is TGTGCCAGCAGCTTATCGGCCTACGAGCAGTACTTC. Amino acids: CASSLSAYEQYF.

The rearrangement links TRBV4-1 to TRBJ1-2; D may be TRBD1 (6 bases). Germline values: CDR1 MGHRA, CDR2 YSYEKL. This CDR3 region has 15 residues. V lost 2 bases and J lost 2, with 12 bases in between. CDR3 DNA sequence: TGCGCCAGCAGCCAACCCAGGACAGCGAACTATGGCTACACCTTC. Translation: CASSQPRTANYGYTF.

This chain joins TRBV6-5 and TRBJ2-7; a weak D match, TRBD1 (6 bases). Germline loops: CDR1 MNHEY, CDR2 SVGAGI. Trimming took 7 bases from V and 6 from J, leaving 16 bases between them. This CDR3 contains 13 residues. In nucleotides, the CDR3 is TGTGCCAGCACCGACAGGTCCAGGGGCGAGCAGTACTTC. Encoded protein: CASTDRSRGEQYF.

In its sample, this clone was seen once. The genes are TRBV21-1 and TRBJ2-2; the table's D call TRBD1 went unverified against the DNA. TRBV21-1 constitutes a pseudogene. The CDR3 runs to 15 residues. The CDR3 DNA reads TGTGCCAGCAGCAGTGGGACAGGGGGCGGCGGGGAGCTGTTTTTT. Protein: CASSSGTGGGGELFF.

V is TRBV9 and J is TRBJ2-3; 7 nucleotides line up with TRBD2. The CDR3 spans 16 residues. V shed 3 bases, J shed 0 bases, and the junction held 7 bases outside the gene matches. Germline V gives CDR1 SGDLS, CDR2 YYNGEE. CDR3 amino acids: CASSAPTSLSTDTQYF. For the CDR3, the DNA is TGTGCCAGCAGCGCGCCGACTAGCCTTAGCACAGATACGCAGTATTTT.

The chain has TRBV28 and TRBJ2-2, with D possibly being TRBD1 (6 bases). Trimming cost V 5 bases and J 7 bases, with 17 bases left between them. Per the germline V gene, CDR1 is MDHEN and CDR2 is SYDVKM. CDR3 length equals 15 residues. CDR3 in DNA: TGTGCCAGCAGTCACCGGACAGTTGTTAACGGGGAGCTGTTTTTT. Residues: CASSHRTVVNGELFF.

This clone came up once. The rearrangement joins TRBV7-3 to TRBJ2-1; D is ambiguous. From germline, CDR1 is SGHTA and CDR2 FQGTGA. Trimming shortened V by 3 bases and J by 7 bases, and 13 bases separated the two germline ends. The CDR3 covers 14 residues. CDR3: CASSLGRPVNEQFF. The CDR3, as DNA: TGTGCCAGCAGCTTGGGCCGTCCTGTTAATGAGCAGTTCTTC. Full variable domain (missing parts from reference TRBV7-3 and TRBJ2-1): GAGVSQTPSNKVTEKGKYVELRCDPISGHTALYWYRQSLGQGPEFLIYFQGTGAADDSGLPNDRFFAVRPEGSVSTLKIQRTERGDSAVYLCASSLGRPVNEQFFGPGTRLTVL.

V gene TRBV19 combines with J gene TRBJ2-1, with TRBD1 identical over 7 bases. Per the germline V gene, CDR1 is LNHDA and CDR2 is SQIVND (reference sequence). V was clipped by 7 bases and J by 6 bases; unmatched bases: 9. This CDR3 comprises 14 residues. CDR3 amino acids: CASKLNRGRNEQFF. The CDR3 DNA is TGTGCCAGTAAATTAAACAGGGGACGCAATGAGCAGTTCTTC.